These T cell receptor beta chains were read from a single sample in a study of metastatic and nonmetastatic thyroid tumors. With MiXCR, TCRdb reprocessed the PCR reads. The table has about 23,000 clones, 15% to 20% seen once. The sequenced material came from blood. These receptors were collected from a male donor with papillary thyroid cancer or a benign thyroid nodule (not recorded which). Some clones in this sample may be carry-over from other donors' samples. The CDR3 runs from the conserved cysteine through the conserved F or W. The D gene is left open where the match is weak. Clone size is shown for a subset of rows, as once, few, many or a class of expanded clone.

j_call: TRBJ1-5
d_call: -
v_call: TRBV27
clone_size: medium-sized
cdr3_aa: CASSFNGEGYQPQHF
cdr3_nt: TGTGCCAGCAGTTTTAACGGAGAGGGGTACCAGCCCCAGCATTTT

j_call: TRBJ1-4
d_call: -
v_call: TRBV9
clone_size: once
cdr3_aa: CASSVAGRGDEKLFF
cdr3_nt: TGTGCCAGCAGCGTAGCGGGCAGGGGTGATGAAAAACTGTTTTTT

j_call: TRBJ1-4
d_call: TRBD1
v_call: TRBV5-5
clone_size: many
cdr3_aa: CASSFQGATNEKLFF
cdr3_nt: TGTGCCAGCAGCTTCCAGGGGGCCACTAATGAAAAACTGTTTTTT

j_call: TRBJ2-1
d_call: -
v_call: TRBV11-2
clone_size: -
cdr3_aa: CASSLLAENFNEHFF
cdr3_nt: TGTGCCAGCAGCTTACTTGCGGAGAACTTCAATGAGCACTTCTTC

j_call: TRBJ2-1
d_call: -
v_call: TRBV20-1
clone_size: many
cdr3_aa: CSARAWGEISYNEQFF
cdr3_nt: TGCAGTGCTAGAGCGTGGGGCGAAATCTCCTACAATGAGCAGTTCTTC

j_call: TRBJ1-4
d_call: -
v_call: TRBV20-1
clone_size: many
cdr3_aa: CSARDREPTNEKLFF
cdr3_nt: TGCAGTGCTAGAGATAGGGAACCAACTAATGAAAAACTGTTTTTT

j_call: TRBJ1-1
d_call: -
v_call: TRBV30
clone_size: many
cdr3_aa: CASWGGTEAFF
cdr3_nt: TGTGCATCCTGGGGGGGCACTGAAGCTTTCTTT

j_call: TRBJ2-6
d_call: -
v_call: TRBV30
clone_size: many
cdr3_aa: CAWMGGSGANVLTF
cdr3_nt: TGTGCCTGGATGGGTGGCTCTGGGGCCAACGTCCTGACTTTC

j_call: TRBJ2-5
d_call: -
v_call: TRBV6-1
clone_size: medium-sized
cdr3_aa: CASSAGSSWGTQYF
cdr3_nt: TGTGCCAGCAGTGCCGGGAGTTCCTGGGGGACCCAGTACTTC

j_call: TRBJ2-6
d_call: -
v_call: TRBV15
clone_size: -
cdr3_aa: CDTSRRDIGRSVANFLTF
cdr3_nt: TGTGACACCAGCCGACGGGACATTGGCCGCTCTGTGGCCAACTTCCTGACTTTC

j_call: TRBJ2-1
d_call: TRBD2
v_call: TRBV10-2
clone_size: medium-sized
cdr3_aa: CASREGTSGRNEQFF
cdr3_nt: TGCGCCAGCCGAGAGGGGACTAGCGGGAGGAATGAGCAGTTCTTC

j_call: TRBJ2-1
d_call: TRBD2
v_call: TRBV3-1
clone_size: many
cdr3_aa: CASSPAGGKVDEQFF
cdr3_nt: TGTGCCAGCAGCCCAGCGGGGGGTAAGGTGGATGAGCAGTTCTTC

j_call: TRBJ2-6
d_call: -
v_call: TRBV11-2
clone_size: many
cdr3_aa: CASSLSPGANVLTF
cdr3_nt: TGTGCCAGCAGCTTATCCCCTGGGGCCAACGTCCTGACTTTC

j_call: TRBJ2-7
d_call: -
v_call: TRBV15
clone_size: medium-sized
cdr3_aa: CATSRDRIYEQYF
cdr3_nt: TGTGCCACCAGCAGAGATCGGATCTACGAGCAGTACTTC

j_call: TRBJ1-1
d_call: -
v_call: TRBV28
clone_size: many
cdr3_aa: CASSSLRTEAFF
cdr3_nt: TGTGCCAGCAGTTCCTTGAGAACTGAAGCTTTCTTT

j_call: TRBJ1-6
d_call: TRBD1
v_call: TRBV20-1
clone_size: many
cdr3_aa: CSARDLHRGGGSPLHF
cdr3_nt: TGCAGTGCTAGAGATCTTCACAGGGGAGGAGGGTCGCCCCTCCACTTT

j_call: TRBJ2-3
d_call: -
v_call: TRBV19
clone_size: -
cdr3_aa: CASSISTLIWDSTDTQYF
cdr3_nt: TGTGCCAGTAGTATCAGCACTCTTATATGGGATAGCACAGATACGCAGTATTTT

j_call: TRBJ2-7
d_call: TRBD1
v_call: TRBV6-5
clone_size: medium-sized
cdr3_aa: CASSYGTGASYEQYF
cdr3_nt: TGTGCCAGCAGTTACGGGACAGGGGCCTCCTACGAGCAGTACTTC

j_call: TRBJ2-7
d_call: -
v_call: TRBV2
clone_size: few
cdr3_aa: CASSVGEPRSYEQYF
cdr3_nt: TGTGCCAGCAGTGTTGGTGAGCCCCGCTCCTACGAGCAGTACTTC

j_call: TRBJ1-2
d_call: TRBD1
v_call: TRBV19
clone_size: many
cdr3_aa: CASSRRGPDYYGYTF
cdr3_nt: TGTGCCAGTAGTAGGAGGGGGCCAGACTACTATGGCTACACCTTC

j_call: TRBJ2-1
d_call: -
v_call: TRBV27
clone_size: many
cdr3_aa: CASSPGAGPSSYNEQFF
cdr3_nt: TGTGCCAGCAGTCCCGGGGCTGGGCCGAGCTCCTACAATGAGCAGTTCTTC

j_call: TRBJ1-2
d_call: TRBD1
v_call: TRBV6-1
clone_size: medium-sized
cdr3_aa: CASSSPGQGDGYTF
cdr3_nt: TGTGCCAGCAGTTCCCCAGGACAGGGGGATGGCTACACCTTC

j_call: TRBJ2-1
d_call: -
v_call: TRBV7-9
clone_size: once
cdr3_aa: CASREEIDEQFF
cdr3_nt: TGTGCCAGCAGGGAAGAGATTGATGAGCAGTTCTTC

j_call: TRBJ2-3
d_call: -
v_call: TRBV20-1
clone_size: -
cdr3_aa: CSAGASSTDTQYF
cdr3_nt: TGCAGTGCGGGTGCGTCTAGCACAGATACGCAGTATTTT

j_call: TRBJ1-5
d_call: -
v_call: TRBV28
clone_size: -
cdr3_aa: CASSLRTESNQPQHF
cdr3_nt: TGTGCCAGCAGTTTACGGACCGAAAGCAATCAGCCCCAGCATTTT

j_call: TRBJ2-1
d_call: TRBD1
v_call: TRBV5-1
clone_size: many
cdr3_aa: CAGGTGTGGDEQFF
cdr3_nt: TGCGCCGGGGGAACCGGGACAGGGGGGGATGAGCAGTTCTTC

j_call: TRBJ1-5
d_call: -
v_call: TRBV6-1
clone_size: medium-sized
cdr3_aa: CASNLNHGEGSNQPQHF
cdr3_nt: TGTGCCAGCAACCTAAATCATGGGGAGGGTAGCAATCAGCCCCAGCATTTT

j_call: TRBJ2-7
d_call: -
v_call: TRBV3-1
clone_size: many
cdr3_aa: CASSQMYSGREQYF
cdr3_nt: TGTGCCAGCAGCCAAATGTATTCCGGTCGTGAGCAGTACTTC

j_call: TRBJ2-3
d_call: -
v_call: TRBV6-2/TRBV6-3
clone_size: many
cdr3_aa: CASRDPGGEDTQYF
cdr3_nt: TGTGCCAGCCGGGACCCCGGAGGGGAAGATACGCAGTATTTT

j_call: TRBJ1-3
d_call: -
v_call: TRBV12-5
clone_size: many
cdr3_aa: CASGYAFSGNTIYF
cdr3_nt: TGTGCTAGTGGTTATGCGTTCTCTGGAAACACCATATATTTT

j_call: TRBJ2-3
d_call: TRBD2
v_call: TRBV11-2
clone_size: many
cdr3_aa: CASSLISGRASDTQYF
cdr3_nt: TGTGCCAGCAGCTTGATTAGCGGGAGGGCCTCAGATACGCAGTATTTT

j_call: TRBJ1-5
d_call: -
v_call: TRBV19
clone_size: many
cdr3_aa: CASSIRGVGNQPQHF
cdr3_nt: TGTGCCAGTAGTATACGGGGGGTCGGCAATCAGCCCCAGCATTTT

j_call: TRBJ2-7
d_call: TRBD1
v_call: TRBV27
clone_size: medium-sized
cdr3_aa: CASTTGGNEQYF
cdr3_nt: TGTGCCAGCACGACAGGGGGTAACGAGCAGTACTTC

j_call: TRBJ2-1
d_call: TRBD2
v_call: TRBV6-1
clone_size: -
cdr3_aa: CASKKGLAGKNVQFF
cdr3_nt: TGTGCCAGCAAGAAGGGACTAGCGGGAAAGAATGTGCAGTTCTTC

j_call: TRBJ1-1
d_call: -
v_call: TRBV28
clone_size: -
cdr3_aa: CASTRTGNTEAFF
cdr3_nt: TGTGCCAGCACCCGGACGGGGAACACTGAAGCTTTCTTT

j_call: TRBJ2-1
d_call: -
v_call: TRBV7-6
clone_size: many
cdr3_aa: CASSPAAGTESSYNEQFF
cdr3_nt: TGTGCCAGCAGTCCCGCGGCCGGGACGGAGAGCTCCTACAATGAGCAGTTCTTC

j_call: TRBJ2-7
d_call: TRBD2
v_call: TRBV5-1
clone_size: medium-sized
cdr3_aa: CASSLGWGGKSYEQYF
cdr3_nt: TGCGCCAGCAGCTTGGGTTGGGGGGGTAAGTCCTACGAGCAGTACTTC

j_call: TRBJ1-1
d_call: -
v_call: TRBV5-4
clone_size: many
cdr3_aa: CASSLGTGFNTEAFF
cdr3_nt: TGTGCCAGCAGCCTTGGTACAGGATTTAACACTGAAGCTTTCTTT